This paragraph covers one T cell receptor (beta chain) sequence. A much larger clone sits a single nucleotide away, making a read error possible. The data stem from a study of T-cell reconstitution after alpha-beta-depleted transplantation in children. Germline CDR1 is ENHRY and CDR2 is SYGVKD. Trimming took 5 bases from V and 3 from J, leaving 10 bases between them. The CDR3 length is 13 residues. Unique molecular identifiers featured in how the TCRbeta library was prepared. TCRdb recomputed calls from the PCR reads with MiXCR, one row per CDR3 protein. The sample has 420,000 or so distinct CDR3 sequences; approximately 11% are singletons.

The sample consisted of PBMCs from the stem cell graft donor, taken from the stem cell graft. The chain uses TRBV10-3 and TRBJ1-2, with D possibly TRBD1 on 5 matching bases. The receptor was isolated from a human donor who donated a stem cell graft to a child with acute myeloid leukemia. The CDR3 region has the DNA TGTGCCATCAGTCAAGACAGCGACTATGGCTACACCTTC. It translates to CAISQDSDYGYTF.